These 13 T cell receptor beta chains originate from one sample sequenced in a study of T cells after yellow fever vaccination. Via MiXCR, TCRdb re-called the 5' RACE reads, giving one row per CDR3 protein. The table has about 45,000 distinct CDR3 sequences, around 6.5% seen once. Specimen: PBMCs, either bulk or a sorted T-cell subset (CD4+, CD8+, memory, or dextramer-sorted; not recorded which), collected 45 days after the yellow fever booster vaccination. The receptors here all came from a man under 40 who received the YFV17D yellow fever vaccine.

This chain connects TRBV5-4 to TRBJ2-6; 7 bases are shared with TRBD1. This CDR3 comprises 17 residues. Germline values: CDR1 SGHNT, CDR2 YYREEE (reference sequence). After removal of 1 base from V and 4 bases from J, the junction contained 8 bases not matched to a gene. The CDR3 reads CASSLNPTGAGANVLTF. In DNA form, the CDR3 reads TGTGCCAGCAGCTTGAACCCAACAGGGGCCGGGGCCAACGTCCTGACTTTC.

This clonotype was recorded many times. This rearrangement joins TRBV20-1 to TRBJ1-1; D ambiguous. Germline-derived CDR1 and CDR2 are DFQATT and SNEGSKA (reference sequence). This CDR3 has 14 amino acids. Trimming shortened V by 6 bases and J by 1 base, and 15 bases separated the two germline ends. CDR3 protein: CSAETRLRNTEAFF. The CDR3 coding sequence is TGCAGTGCCGAAACCCGACTTAGGAACACTGAAGCTTTCTTT.

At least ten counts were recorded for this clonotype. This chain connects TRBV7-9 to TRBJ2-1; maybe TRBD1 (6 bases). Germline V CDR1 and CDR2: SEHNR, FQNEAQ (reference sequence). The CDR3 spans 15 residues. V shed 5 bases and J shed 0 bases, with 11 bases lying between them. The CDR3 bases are TGTGCCAGCAGCCTTGGACAGACCTCCTACAATGAGCAGTTCTTC. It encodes CASSLGQTSYNEQFF.

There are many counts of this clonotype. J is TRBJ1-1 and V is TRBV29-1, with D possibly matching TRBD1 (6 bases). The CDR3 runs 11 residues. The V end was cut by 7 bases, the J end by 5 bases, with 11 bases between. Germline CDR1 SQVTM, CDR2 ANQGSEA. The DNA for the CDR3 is TGCAGCGCTGGACAGAGGACTGAAGCTTTCTTT. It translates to CSAGQRTEAFF.

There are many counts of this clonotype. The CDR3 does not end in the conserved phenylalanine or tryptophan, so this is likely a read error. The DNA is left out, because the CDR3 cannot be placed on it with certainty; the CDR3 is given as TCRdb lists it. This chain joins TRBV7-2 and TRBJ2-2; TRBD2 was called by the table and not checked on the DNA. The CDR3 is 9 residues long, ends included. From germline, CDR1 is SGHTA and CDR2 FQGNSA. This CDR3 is CASSSEGTI.

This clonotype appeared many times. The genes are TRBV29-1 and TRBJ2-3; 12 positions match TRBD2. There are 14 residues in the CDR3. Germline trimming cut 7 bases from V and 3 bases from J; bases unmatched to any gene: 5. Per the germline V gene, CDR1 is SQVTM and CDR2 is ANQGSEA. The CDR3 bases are TGCAGCGGACGACTAGCGGGAGATACAGATACGCAGTATTTT. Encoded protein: CSGRLAGDTDTQYF.

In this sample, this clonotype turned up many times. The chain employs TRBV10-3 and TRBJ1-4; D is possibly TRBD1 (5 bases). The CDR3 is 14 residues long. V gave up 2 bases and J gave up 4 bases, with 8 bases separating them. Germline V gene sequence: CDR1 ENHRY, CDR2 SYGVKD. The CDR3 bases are TGTGCCATCAGTGAGACAGGCAATAATGAAAAACTGTTTTTT. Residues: CAISETGNNEKLFF.

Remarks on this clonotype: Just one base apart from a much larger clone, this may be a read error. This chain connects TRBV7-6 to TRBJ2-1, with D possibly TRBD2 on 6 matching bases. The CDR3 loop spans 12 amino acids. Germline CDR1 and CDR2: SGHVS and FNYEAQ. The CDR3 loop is CTSSLVSGWQFF. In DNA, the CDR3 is TGTACCAGCAGCTTAGTAAGCGGGTGGCAGTTCTTC.

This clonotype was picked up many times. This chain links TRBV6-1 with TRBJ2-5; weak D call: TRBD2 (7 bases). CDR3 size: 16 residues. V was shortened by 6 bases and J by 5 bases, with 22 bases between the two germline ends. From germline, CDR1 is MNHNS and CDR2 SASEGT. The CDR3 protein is CASRGGLAVPGETQYF. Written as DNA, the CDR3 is TGTGCCAGCAGGGGGGGGCTAGCGGTACCCGGGGAGACCCAGTACTTC.

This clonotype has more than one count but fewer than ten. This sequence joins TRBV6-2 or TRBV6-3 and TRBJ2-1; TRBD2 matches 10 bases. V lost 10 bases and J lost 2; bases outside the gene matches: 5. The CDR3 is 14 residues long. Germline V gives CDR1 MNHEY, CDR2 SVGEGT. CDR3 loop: CAIRLAGTYNEQFF. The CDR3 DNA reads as TGTGCCATAAGACTAGCGGGTACCTACAATGAGCAGTTCTTC.

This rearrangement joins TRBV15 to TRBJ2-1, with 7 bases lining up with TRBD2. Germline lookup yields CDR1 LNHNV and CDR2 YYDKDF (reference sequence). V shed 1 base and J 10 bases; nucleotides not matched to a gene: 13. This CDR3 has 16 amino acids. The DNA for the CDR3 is TGTGCCACCAGCAGAGGACTAGCTGTGGGCCTCGGGGAGCAGTTCTTC. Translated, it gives CATSRGLAVGLGEQFF.

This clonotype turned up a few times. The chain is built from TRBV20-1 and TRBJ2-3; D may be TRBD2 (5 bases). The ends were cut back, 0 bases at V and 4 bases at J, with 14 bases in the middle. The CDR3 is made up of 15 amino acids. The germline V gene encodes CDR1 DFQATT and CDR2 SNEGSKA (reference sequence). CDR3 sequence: CSARDTRFSADTQYF. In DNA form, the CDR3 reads TGCAGTGCTAGAGATACTAGATTTTCCGCAGATACGCAGTATTTT.

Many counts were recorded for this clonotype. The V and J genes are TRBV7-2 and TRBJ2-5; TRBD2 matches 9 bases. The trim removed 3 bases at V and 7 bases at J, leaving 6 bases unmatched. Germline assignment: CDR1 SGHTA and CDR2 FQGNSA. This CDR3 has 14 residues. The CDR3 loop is CASSLQTSGGTQYF. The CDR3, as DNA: TGTGCCAGCAGCTTGCAGACTAGCGGTGGGACCCAGTACTTC. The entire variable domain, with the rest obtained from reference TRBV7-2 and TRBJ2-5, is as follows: GAGVSQSPSNKVTEKGKDVELRCDPISGHTALYWYRQSLGQGLEFLIYFQGNSAPDKSGLPSDRFSAERTGGSVSTLTIQRTQQEDSAVYLCASSLQTSGGTQYFGPGTRLLVL.